This T cell receptor (beta chain) appears in the sequencing data of a study of T-cell reconstitution after alpha-beta-depleted transplantation in children (dated by TCRdb to 2016 to 2018). Regarding the research as a whole: The study quantitatively tracked T-cell immune reconstitution after TCRalphabeta/CD19-depleted allogeneic hematopoietic cell transplantation in children using TCR repertoire profiling. General conclusions and limits of the study: Hyperexpanded clone frequencies declined over subsequent months; after one year, T-cell counts and TCRbeta diversity were mostly attributed to newly produced T cells. The apparently early recovery of alphabetaT-cell counts about two months after transplant reportedly depended on only several hundred rapidly expanded clones that came from non-depleted graft cells. In some patients, the high TCRbeta diversity seen at day 60 was put down to recipient T cells and intrathymic progenitors that had survived conditioning.

The protocol used for the library was PCR. The listed sequencing device is Illumina HiSeq 2500. TCR library preparation used molecular barcoding, with unique molecular identifiers applied to normalize quantification of the TCRbeta repertoire. Using fastp at Q25 and MiXCR, TCRdb reprocessed the public reads and kept productive beta chains. Each CDR3 protein appears once, grouped with its most common genes and DNA. The sample table contains roughly 240,000 distinct CDR3 sequences; only one count was recorded for roughly 7.7% of them. The ten largest make up under 8% of the sample. This clonotype was seen at least ten times. Its target antigen remains unknown. No base quality information exists; no much larger clone differs at one position. According to the study, the label for this sample's treatment or condition signals: allogeneic hematopoietic cell transplantation with graft depleted of TCRalphabeta T cells and CD19 B cells. TCRalphabeta/CD19-depleted allogeneic hematopoietic cell grafts were given to the transplant recipients, all of whom were children.

The germline V gene sets CDR1 to SGHDT and CDR2 to YYEEEE. The CDR3 runs 15 residues from the cysteine to the phenylalanine. Just CDR3 DNA is preserved here, 45 bases in frame from base 1. A distance of 9 bases separates the germline ends of V and J, which lose 3 bases and 0 bases respectively. The chain uses TRBV5-6 and TRBJ1-4, with the D gene too uncertain to name. Material: PBMCs, mostly from graft donor cells, obtained 180 days after TCRalphabeta/CD19-depleted stem cell transplant. This TCR came from a male patient younger than 18 who had a stem cell transplant for acute lymphoblastic leukemia, so the T cells may come from the graft donor. The DNA sequence is as follows: TGTGCCAGCAGCTACGGACCTCCAACTAATGAAAAACTGTTTTTT. Translation gives CASSYGPPTNEKLFF. Extended through the reference TRBV5-6 and TRBJ1-4 proteins, this CDR3 yields the full variable domain: DAGVTQSPTHLIKTRGQQVTLRCSPKSGHDTVSWYQQALGQGPQFIFQYYEEEERQRGNFPDRFSGHQFPNYSSELNVNALLLGDSALYLCASSYGPPTNEKLFFGSGTQLSVL.